This is a list of T cell receptor beta chains from one sample in a study of blood T cell repertoires in COVID-19. Repertoires were generated with immunoSEQ multiplex PCR, while TCRdb's copy carries only in-frame clones and drops some. The sample includes under 150,000 clones, 76% of them seen just once. Sequencing was performed on peripheral blood. The receptor source for this set is a woman of 80 years or more with active or convalescent COVID-19. The CDR3 runs from the conserved cysteine through the conserved F or W. Each record gives: V gene, J gene, D gene, clone size, CDR3 DNA, CDR3 protein. A D gene is named only where the DNA matches it firmly. For some rows the clone size is stated as once, few or many, or as a class when expanded; others skip it.

V gene: TRBV20-1; J gene: TRBJ1-2; D gene: TRBD1; clone size: .; CDR3 DNA: TGCAGTGCTGGTGGACAGGGGGTTTCTGGTCGTAGCTATGGCTACACCTTC; CDR3 protein: CSAGGQGVSGRSYGYTF
V gene: TRBV28; J gene: TRBJ1-4; D gene: .; clone size: .; CDR3 DNA: TGTGCCAGCCTACCTGGGGGGGGGCCTGAAAAACTGTTTTTT; CDR3 protein: CASLPGGGPEKLFF
V gene: TRBV5-4; J gene: TRBJ1-6; D gene: .; clone size: many; CDR3 DNA: TGTGCCAGCAGTTTAACGGACAGTCCCAATTCACCCCTCCACTTT; CDR3 protein: CASSLTDSPNSPLHF
V gene: TRBV28; J gene: TRBJ2-2; D gene: .; clone size: .; CDR3 DNA: TGTGCCAGCAGATCCCACGAAAGACAGCTCGGGGAGCTGTTTTTT; CDR3 protein: CASRSHERQLGELFF
V gene: TRBV10-3; J gene: TRBJ2-3; D gene: .; clone size: .; CDR3 DNA: TGTGCCATCAGTGCTGGGGAGAGCACAGATACGCAGTATTTT; CDR3 protein: CAISAGESTDTQYF
V gene: TRBV7-2; J gene: TRBJ1-6; D gene: .; clone size: .; CDR3 DNA: TGTGCCAGCAGCCCATACAGGAATTCACCCCTCCACTTT; CDR3 protein: CASSPYRNSPLHF
V gene: TRBV9; J gene: TRBJ2-5; D gene: .; clone size: few; CDR3 DNA: TGTGCCAGCAGCGTTAAAGAGACCCAGTACTTC; CDR3 protein: CASSVKETQYF
V gene: TRBV5-1; J gene: TRBJ2-2; D gene: .; clone size: .; CDR3 DNA: TGCGCCAGCACCCGGGACACCGGGGAGCTGTTTTTT; CDR3 protein: CASTRDTGELFF
V gene: TRBV5-1; J gene: TRBJ1-4; D gene: .; clone size: .; CDR3 DNA: TGCGCCAGCAGCCTCTCGACTGTAAGTGAAAAACTGTTTTTT; CDR3 protein: CASSLSTVSEKLFF
V gene: TRBV28; J gene: TRBJ1-4; D gene: .; clone size: .; CDR3 DNA: TGTGCCAGCAGTCTACCCGAAGGGGGAATCCGAAAACTGTTTTTT; CDR3 protein: CASSLPEGGIRKLFF
V gene: TRBV2; J gene: TRBJ2-1; D gene: TRBD2; clone size: .; CDR3 DNA: TGTGCCAGCAGTGTAATGTCTAGCGGGGGGGCCAATGAGCAGTTCTTC; CDR3 protein: CASSVMSSGGANEQFF
V gene: TRBV18; J gene: TRBJ1-1; D gene: TRBD1; clone size: few; CDR3 DNA: TGTGCCAGCTCACCCGACAGGGGGAACACTGAAGCTTTCTTT; CDR3 protein: CASSPDRGNTEAFF
V gene: TRBV14; J gene: TRBJ1-2; D gene: .; clone size: .; CDR3 DNA: TGTGCCAGCAGCCAAGATTCGTCGGGGAGAAATGGCTACACCTTC; CDR3 protein: CASSQDSSGRNGYTF
V gene: TRBV7-9; J gene: TRBJ1-6; D gene: TRBD1; clone size: .; CDR3 DNA: TGTGCCAGCAGTCTCAAGACAGGGGAGTCACCCCTCCACTTT; CDR3 protein: CASSLKTGESPLHF
V gene: TRBV15; J gene: TRBJ2-6; D gene: TRBD2; clone size: once; CDR3 DNA: TGTGCCACCTTGGGACTATCTGGGGCCAACGTCCTGACTTTC; CDR3 protein: CATLGLSGANVLTF
V gene: TRBV18; J gene: TRBJ2-3; D gene: .; clone size: .; CDR3 DNA: TGTGCCAGCTCCGTCTCCGCGGGGCACGCAGTTACGCAGTATTTT; CDR3 protein: CASSVSAGHAVTQYF
V gene: TRBV3-1/TRBV3-2; J gene: TRBJ2-3; D gene: TRBD1; clone size: .; CDR3 DNA: TGTGCCAGCAGCCAACGAGTACAGGGGCCAGATACGCAGTATTTT; CDR3 protein: CASSQRVQGPDTQYF
V gene: TRBV4-2; J gene: TRBJ2-7; D gene: .; clone size: .; CDR3 DNA: TGTGCCAGCAGCCAAGATGTTTGGGGGCGGACCTACGAGCAGTACTTC; CDR3 protein: CASSQDVWGRTYEQYF
V gene: TRBV12-3/TRBV12-4; J gene: TRBJ1-5; D gene: .; clone size: .; CDR3 DNA: TGTGCCAGCACCGTGGACGTCGCGGGGCCCCAGCATTTT; CDR3 protein: CASTVDVAGPQHF
V gene: TRBV18; J gene: TRBJ2-2; D gene: .; clone size: many; CDR3 DNA: TGTGCCAGCTCACCACGGGACTCGAACACCGGGGAGCTGTTTTTT; CDR3 protein: CASSPRDSNTGELFF
V gene: TRBV5-1; J gene: TRBJ2-7; D gene: .; clone size: .; CDR3 DNA: TGCGCCAGCAGCTCCTCGCAGGGTGGGTACGAGCAGTACTTC; CDR3 protein: CASSSSQGGYEQYF
V gene: TRBV6-2/TRBV6-3; J gene: TRBJ2-3; D gene: TRBD2; clone size: once; CDR3 DNA: TGTGCCAGCAGCCCCCCCGGGACTAGCGGGGGGGGTACGCAGTATTTT; CDR3 protein: CASSPPGTSGGGTQYF
V gene: TRBV5-4; J gene: TRBJ2-3; D gene: .; clone size: .; CDR3 DNA: TGTGCCAGCAGACGGAGACCGGATACAGATACGCAGTATTTT; CDR3 protein: CASRRRPDTDTQYF
V gene: TRBV28; J gene: TRBJ1-2; D gene: .; clone size: .; CDR3 DNA: TGTGCCAGCAGTACAAACTCCGGGACACTCATTTTGCCTCCCTTC; CDR3 protein: CASSTNSGTLILPPF
V gene: TRBV21-1; J gene: TRBJ2-2; D gene: .; clone size: .; CDR3 DNA: TGTGCCAGCAGCGCTCATCCGGGACAGAGAAGAAGGGAGCTGTTTTTT; CDR3 protein: CASSAHPGQRRRELFF
V gene: TRBV5-6; J gene: TRBJ1-3; D gene: TRBD1; clone size: few; CDR3 DNA: TGTGCCAGCAGCTCTACAGGGGGGGTTAACACCATATATTTT; CDR3 protein: CASSSTGGVNTIYF
V gene: TRBV9; J gene: TRBJ1-2; D gene: TRBD1; clone size: .; CDR3 DNA: TGTGCCAGCAGCGAGACAGGGGGCGGGTATGGCTACACCTTC; CDR3 protein: CASSETGGGYGYTF
V gene: TRBV5-4; J gene: TRBJ2-3; D gene: .; clone size: .; CDR3 DNA: TGTGCCAGCAGCTTCTCCGGGGCAGATACGCAGTATTTT; CDR3 protein: CASSFSGADTQYF
V gene: TRBV2; J gene: TRBJ1-6; D gene: TRBD1; clone size: .; CDR3 DNA: TGTGCCAGCAGGCGGACAGGAACTTATAATTCACCCCTCCACTTT; CDR3 protein: CASRRTGTYNSPLHF
V gene: TRBV27; J gene: TRBJ2-3; D gene: TRBD1; clone size: .; CDR3 DNA: TGTGCCAGCAGCCCTCGGGGCAGGGGGCGCTTTGGCACAGATACGCAGTATTTT; CDR3 protein: CASSPRGRGRFGTDTQYF
V gene: TRBV2; J gene: TRBJ2-7; D gene: TRBD2; clone size: .; CDR3 DNA: TGTGCCAGCAGTGAAGGGGGGGGAACCTACGAGCAGTACTTC; CDR3 protein: CASSEGGGTYEQYF
V gene: TRBV4-1; J gene: TRBJ2-3; D gene: TRBD2; clone size: few; CDR3 DNA: TGCGCCAGCAGCCACGGGACTAGCGGGGGGGCATCCGATACGCAGTATTTT; CDR3 protein: CASSHGTSGGASDTQYF